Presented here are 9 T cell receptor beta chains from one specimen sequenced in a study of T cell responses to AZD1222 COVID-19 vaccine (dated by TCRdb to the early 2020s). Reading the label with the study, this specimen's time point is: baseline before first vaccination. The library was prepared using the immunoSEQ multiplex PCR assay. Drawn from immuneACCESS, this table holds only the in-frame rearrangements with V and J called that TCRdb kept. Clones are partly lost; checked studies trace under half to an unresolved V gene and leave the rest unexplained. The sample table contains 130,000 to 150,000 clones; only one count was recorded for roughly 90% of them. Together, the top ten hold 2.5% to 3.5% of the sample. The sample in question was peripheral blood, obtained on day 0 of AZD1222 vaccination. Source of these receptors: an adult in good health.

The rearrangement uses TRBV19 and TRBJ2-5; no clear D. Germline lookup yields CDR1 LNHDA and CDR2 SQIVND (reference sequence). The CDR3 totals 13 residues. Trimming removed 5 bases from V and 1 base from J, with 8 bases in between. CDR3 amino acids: CASSPGPQETQYF. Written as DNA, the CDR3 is TGTGCCAGTAGTCCTGGTCCCCAAGAGACCCAGTACTTC. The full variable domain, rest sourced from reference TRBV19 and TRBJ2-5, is DGGITQSPKYLFRKEGQNVTLSCEQNLNHDAMYWYRQDPGQGLRLIYYSQIVNDFQKGDIAEGYSVSREKKESFPLTVTSAQKNPTAFYLCASSPGPQETQYFGPGTRLLVL.

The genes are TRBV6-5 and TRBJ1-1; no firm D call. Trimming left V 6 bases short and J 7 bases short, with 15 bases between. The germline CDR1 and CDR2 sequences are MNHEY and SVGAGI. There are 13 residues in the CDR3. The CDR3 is CASRQRRENEAFF. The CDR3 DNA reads TGTGCCAGCAGACAAAGGAGAGAGAATGAAGCTTTCTTT.

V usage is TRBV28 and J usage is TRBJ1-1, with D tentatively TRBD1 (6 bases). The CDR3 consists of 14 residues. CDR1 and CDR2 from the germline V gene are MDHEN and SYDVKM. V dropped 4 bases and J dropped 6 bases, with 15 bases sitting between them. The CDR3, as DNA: TGTGCCAGCAGTTCCTCCCAGGGGAATGCTGAAGCTTTCTTT. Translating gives CASSSSQGNAEAFF.

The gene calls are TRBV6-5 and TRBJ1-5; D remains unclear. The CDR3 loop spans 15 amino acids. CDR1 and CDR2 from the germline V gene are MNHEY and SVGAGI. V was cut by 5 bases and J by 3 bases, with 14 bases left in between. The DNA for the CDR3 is TGTGCCAGCAGTCGCGGCGGGCAGGACAATCAGCCCCAGCATTTT. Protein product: CASSRGGQDNQPQHF.

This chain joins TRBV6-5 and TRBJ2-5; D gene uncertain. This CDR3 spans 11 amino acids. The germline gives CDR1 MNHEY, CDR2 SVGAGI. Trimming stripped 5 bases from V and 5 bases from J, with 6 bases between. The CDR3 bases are TGTGCCAGCAGTAACGTGGAGACCCAGTACTTC. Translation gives CASSNVETQYF.

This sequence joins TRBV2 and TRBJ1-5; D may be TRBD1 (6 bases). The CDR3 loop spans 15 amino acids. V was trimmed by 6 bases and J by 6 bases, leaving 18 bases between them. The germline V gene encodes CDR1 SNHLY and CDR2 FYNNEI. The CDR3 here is CASRSTGNLLQPQHF. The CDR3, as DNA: TGTGCCAGCAGGTCCACAGGGAACCTCCTTCAGCCCCAGCATTTT.

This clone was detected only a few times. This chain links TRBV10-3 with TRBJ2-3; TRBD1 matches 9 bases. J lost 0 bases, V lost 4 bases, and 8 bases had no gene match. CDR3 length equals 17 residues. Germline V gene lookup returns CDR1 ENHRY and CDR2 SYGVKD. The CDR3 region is CAISAGGQGPSTDTQYF. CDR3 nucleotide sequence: TGTGCCATCAGTGCCGGCGGACAGGGGCCTAGCACAGATACGCAGTATTTT.

The CDR3 region is CASSASGQGRYEQFF. DNA of the CDR3: TGTGCCAGTAGTGCCTCGGGACAGGGCCGTTATGAGCAGTTCTTC. The chain recombines TRBV19 with TRBJ2-1, with 9 bases lining up with TRBD1. The CDR3 length is 15 residues. With 5 bases clipped from V and 8 bases from J, the junction kept 10 bases outside the gene matches. The germline V gene has CDR1 LNHDA and CDR2 SQIVND (reference sequence).

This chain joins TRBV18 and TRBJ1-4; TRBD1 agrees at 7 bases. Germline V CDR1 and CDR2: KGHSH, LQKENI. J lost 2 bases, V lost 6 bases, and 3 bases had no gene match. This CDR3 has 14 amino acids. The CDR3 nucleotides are TGTGCCAGCTCCCTGGACAGGACTAATGAAAAACTGTTTTTT. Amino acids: CASSLDRTNEKLFF.